This T cell receptor (beta chain) was sequenced in a study of shared clonotypes between healthy human individuals (TCRdb year 2020). Notes on the research overall: The cohort included a few men and two women between 18 and 49 years of age. For each donor, CD4 naive and CD4 memory were each given three plates, CD8 naive was given two plates, and CD8 memory was given one plate. Blood TCR repertoires of five healthy adults were deeply sequenced to estimate repertoire size and the extent of clonotype sharing between individuals. To increase sequencing depth and limit assay-specific biases, TCR repertoire library preparation and sequencing were carried out by different laboratories using diverse techniques. Leukapheresis yielded between about 0.85 and 10 billion PBMCs per donor. The full study reports these points: Clonotypes shared by all four sorted-subset donors showed higher generation probabilities than non-shared clonotypes. Pairwise subsampling led to the expectation that sequencing depth would affect the degree of clonotype sharing among donors. Across several donors, roughly 5.4% of naive CD4, approximately 4% of naive CD8, 2.3% of memory CD4, and roughly 0.41% of memory CD8 clonotypes were shared. Naive subsets generally had larger estimated clonotype richness than memory subsets. Sampling was restricted to blood, and TCR repertoires in tissue are likely to differ from TCR repertoires in blood. Because the study included a small number of donors, the genetic and exposure-history diversity represented was limited. Rarefaction of sorted-subset datasets indicated incomplete sequencing despite the large sequencing depth.

Note on this clone: Its antigen target is currently unknown. Base qualities are missing; no much larger clone stands one base away.

CD8 naive samples were obtained by positive selection for CCR7 among CD45RO-negative cells, yielding a CD45RA+CCR7+ population from which TemRA cells were excluded. Donors were healthy HIV-negative adults with no recently reported acute infections or vaccinations. All donors were Caucasian adults living in Nashville, Tennessee, USA. Blood was obtained by leukapheresis, after which PBMCs were separated by Ficoll-Histopaque density gradient centrifugation and cryopreserved in liquid nitrogen vapor phase. Purity and quantity of every magnetically sorted T cell population were checked by analytical flow cytometry. Genomic DNA was isolated from each sorted fraction and quantified by UV absorbance on a Nanodrop 2000c. Using the deep immunoSEQ assay, multiplex PCR amplified TCR CDR3 regions from genomic DNA. Extracted genomic DNA from each cell subset was distributed evenly across all wells of several immunoSEQ 96-well plates, and each plate was treated as a replicate. For sorted subsets, around 0.2 ug genomic DNA, equal to tens of thousands of T cell genomes, was loaded into each replicate PCR. Purified libraries were measured with a Qubit 3.0 fluorometer, size-checked on a Bioanalyzer 2100, and measured again with the KAPA Library Quantification kit. Every immunoSEQ 96-well plate was sequenced on a dedicated single-read 150-cycle Illumina NextSeq 550 flow cell. The paper's processing steps were these. Because only junctional sequences without quality scores were contained in the immunoSEQ output, filtering matching that applied to full-length reads could not be performed. Sequences were annotated with PyIR, a Python wrapper for IgBLAST v1.9, and V/J genes and CDR3 were assigned using IMGT germline references. Reads were filtered out if the reads had weak V/J assignments (E-value above 1e-6), no CDR3, stop codons, out-of-frame junctions, or ambiguous translated residues. V3J clonotypes were defined as sequences sharing the same inferred V gene, J gene, and CDR3 amino acid sequence. Percentage overlap between repertoires was computed as shared unique clonotypes divided by the size of the smaller repertoire. Repertoire richness was assessed with RTK rarefaction, the Chao1 estimator, and Recon v2.1 estimates of unobserved clonotypes. For all TCRbeta clonotypes obtained by the gDNA method from a few donors, generation probabilities were computed with OLGA. TCRdb carries this immuneACCESS record with in-frame sequences only. Its versions omit some clonotypes, under half of them owing to an unresolved V gene in the studies checked, with the rest unexplained. The V and J calls and clone size are taken from that table; D and trimming were inferred from the DNA. In this sample the table shows some 2.1 million clones, over 85% of which occur a single time. The ten largest account for 1.5% to 2% of the sample.

The germline V gene supplies CDR1 SGHDT and CDR2 YYEEEE. Between the V and J ends, shortened by 4 bases and 1 base respectively, the junction contains 15 bases. Inclusive of the bounding cysteine and phenylalanine, the CDR3 is 16 residues long. This entry keeps only the CDR3 DNA: 48 bases, framed from base 1. The clonotype comes from a man between 18 and 29 years old in good health. Some clones in this sample may be carry-over from other donors' samples. Sample: naive CD8+ T cells from PBMCs. The sample's cell subset or site label is to be understood as: CD45RA+CCR7+. The chain joins TRBV5-6 to TRBJ1-5; no D gene can be assigned with confidence. Read as DNA, the sequence is TGTGCCAGCAGCCGGTGGGCGGAAAGAAGCAATCAGCCCCAGCATTTT. Its translation reads: CASSRWAERSNQPQHF.